A single sample gave rise to the 20 T cell receptor beta chains below, sequenced in a study of response to subunit inactivated influenza vaccine. TCRdb redid the calling of the RT-PCR reads with MiXCR, one entry per CDR3 protein. This sample has roughly 670,000 distinct CDR3 sequences, with about 14% found just once. The sample here was PBMCs from blood, taken about 14 days before vaccination. These receptors came from a man in his fifties or sixties who received an inactivated influenza vaccine.

The gene calls are TRBV12-3 or TRBV12-4 and TRBJ2-7, with 9 nucleotides matching TRBD1. The CDR3 sequence is 14 residues long. The J segment lost 4 bases and the V segment lost 10 bases, leaving 11 bases of the junction unmatched. CDR3 in DNA: TGTGCCACCCCGACCCCCGGGACAGGGTACGAGCAGTACTTC. Its translation: CATPTPGTGYEQYF.

The chain joins TRBV20-1 to TRBJ2-7; D possibly corresponds to TRBD1 (6 bases). The V end was cut by 2 bases, the J end by 3 bases, with 17 bases between. CDR3 length: 15 residues. Germline CDR1 reads DFQATT; CDR2 reads SNEGSKA (reference sequence). CDR3 region: CSARPLGTRSYEQYF. The CDR3 DNA is TGCAGTGCTAGACCGCTCGGGACAAGGAGCTACGAGCAGTACTTC.

V gene TRBV5-1 combines with J gene TRBJ2-2; 8 positions match TRBD2. Losses at the gene ends were 2 bases for V and 0 bases for J; bases not matched to a gene: 3. Germline-derived CDR1 and CDR2 are SGHRS and YFSETQ. The CDR3 has 16 residues. The CDR3 sequence is CASSFSSGSNTGELFF. In DNA, the CDR3 is TGCGCCAGCAGCTTTTCTAGCGGGTCGAACACCGGGGAGCTGTTTTTT.

The table lists this clonotype with a few counts. The CDR3 coding sequence is TGTGCCACCAGCGGCCGGGACAGGATTCAAGAGACCCAGTACTTC. Translation: CATSGRDRIQETQYF. V and J are TRBV15 and TRBJ2-5; 8 positions agree with TRBD1. The CDR3 loop spans 15 amino acids. Germline values: CDR1 LNHNV, CDR2 YYDKDF (reference sequence). J was trimmed by 2 bases and V by 5 bases; bases with no gene match: 7.

The chain is built from TRBV15 and TRBJ2-7; D is perhaps TRBD2 (5 bases). This CDR3 has 14 residues. Germline CDR1 is LNHNV and CDR2 is YYDKDF (reference sequence). V was cut by 1 base and J by 7 bases, with 14 bases left in between. In DNA form, the CDR3 reads TGTGCCACCAGCAGAGTGTCCCCGACGGGGGAGCAGTACTTC. Protein product: CATSRVSPTGEQYF.

This clonotype has only a few counts. V gene TRBV6-1 combines with J gene TRBJ2-1; maybe TRBD1 (7 bases). CDR3 length: 13 residues. Germline CDR1 and CDR2: MNHNS and SASEGT. V was shortened by 6 bases and J by 12 bases, with 18 bases between the two germline ends. The CDR3 nucleotides are TGTGCCAGCAGCACCGCGGGGCCAGGGGGGCAGTTCTTC. This gives the protein CASSTAGPGGQFF.

The genes are TRBV5-1 and TRBJ2-2; 9 nucleotides line up with TRBD2. Germline V gene sequence: CDR1 SGHRS, CDR2 YFSETQ. The junction had 7 bases not matched to a gene; V was cut back by 0 bases and J by 7 bases. This CDR3 is built from 16 residues. The CDR3 sequence is CASSLDGGGAGGELFF. Written as DNA, the CDR3 is TGCGCCAGCAGCTTGGACGGCGGGGGGGCCGGCGGGGAGCTGTTTTTT.

The DNA for the CDR3 is TGCAGCGTTGCTGGGGAGTGGGGTGAAAAACTGTTTTTT. This codes for CSVAGEWGEKLFF. This chain links TRBV29-1 with TRBJ1-4; D is undetermined. Trimming left V 4 bases short and J 7 bases short, with 13 bases between. The CDR3 has 13 amino acids. The germline V gene has CDR1 SQVTM and CDR2 ANQGSEA.

The chain combines TRBV5-1 with TRBJ1-2; possibly TRBD1 for D (5 bases). CDR1 SGHRS and CDR2 YFSETQ come from the germline V gene. Trimming pared 4 bases from V and 4 bases from J, leaving 11 bases between. CDR3 size: 13 residues. The DNA of the CDR3 is TGCGCCAGCAGCCCGACAGCTCCCTATGGCTACACCTTC. It is translated as CASSPTAPYGYTF. The whole variable domain, remainder taken from reference TRBV5-1 and TRBJ1-2, is KAGVTQTPRYLIKTRGQQVTLSCSPISGHRSVSWYQQTPGQGLQFLFEYFSETQRNKGNFPGRFSGRQFSNSRSEMNVSTLELGDSALYLCASSPTAPYGYTFGSGTRLTVV.

The chain has TRBV9 and TRBJ2-5, with 7 bases fitting TRBD2. Trimming cost V 7 bases and J 0 bases; bases outside gene matches: 3. Per germline, CDR1 SGDLS and CDR2 YYNGEE. The CDR3 has 13 residues. The CDR3 reads CASGREDQETQYF. The CDR3 nucleotides read TGTGCCAGCGGACGGGAGGACCAAGAGACCCAGTACTTC.

This clonotype was observed a handful of times. The chain has TRBV20-1 and TRBJ2-1; D remains unclear. Germline V gene sequence: CDR1 DFQATT, CDR2 SNEGSKA (reference sequence). The CDR3 length is 13 residues. V dropped 1 base and J dropped 6 bases, with 10 bases sitting between them. This CDR3 is CSARVRLGNEQFF. The CDR3 DNA is TGCAGTGCTAGAGTACGGCTTGGCAATGAGCAGTTCTTC.

The gene calls are TRBV7-2 and TRBJ1-4; TRBD1 is a possible D gene (5 bases). The CDR3 consists of 15 residues. Germline assignment: CDR1 SGHTA and CDR2 FQGNSA. V was pared by 5 bases and J by 5 bases, with 15 bases between. The CDR3 sequence is CASSLQGGGNEKLFF. The CDR3 nucleotides read TGTGCCAGCAGCCTCCAAGGTGGGGGGAATGAAAAACTGTTTTTT.

This clonotype was seen at least ten times. The gene calls are TRBV20-1 and TRBJ2-3; 9 bases match TRBD2. The CDR3 is 13 residues long. Germline V gene data show CDR1 as DFQATT and CDR2 as SNEGSKA (reference sequence). J gave up 1 base and V 7 bases, and 3 bases lay outside the gene matches. The CDR3 is CSGEREGTDTQYF. The CDR3 DNA follows: TGCAGTGGGGAGCGGGAGGGCACAGATACGCAGTATTTT.

This clonotype was found a few times. The chain links TRBV10-3 to TRBJ1-2, with D unclear. The CDR3 covers 12 residues. Germline CDR1 is ENHRY and CDR2 is SYGVKD. The V gene lost 2 bases and the J gene lost 8 bases, with 9 bases spanning the gap. The CDR3 nucleotides read TGTGCCATCAGTGAGGACCGAGTCGGCTACACCTTC. Translating it yields CAISEDRVGYTF.

The CDR3 loop reads CSAGRDRSIGRRSGEQYF. The CDR3, as DNA: TGCAGTGCTGGCCGGGACAGGAGTATCGGGAGACGATCGGGAGAGCAGTACTTC. The chain employs TRBV20-1 and TRBJ2-7, with TRBD1 matching 8 bases. The CDR3 contains 18 residues. V shed 5 bases, J shed 7 bases, and the junction held 25 bases outside the gene matches. Germline loops: CDR1 DFQATT, CDR2 SNEGSKA (reference sequence).

The CDR3 reads CASSLAQGKFYEQYF. In DNA, the CDR3 is TGTGCCAGCAGCTTAGCTCAGGGGAAATTCTACGAGCAGTACTTC. The chain couples TRBV7-9 to TRBJ2-7; possible D gene TRBD1, 6 bases. CDR1 is SEHNR, CDR2 FQNEAQ, per germline (reference sequence). CDR3 length: 15 residues. Trimming left V 0 bases short and J 3 bases short, with 12 bases between.

This clonotype was observed a handful of times. J is TRBJ2-7 and V is TRBV7-2; TRBD1 or TRBD2 may be the D gene (6 bases each). The V end was cut by 1 base, the J end by 0 bases, with 10 bases between. The CDR3 runs 15 residues. In germline, CDR1 is SGHTA, CDR2 FQGNSA. The CDR3 sequence is CASSLEGGYSYEQYF. CDR3 DNA: TGTGCCAGCAGCTTAGAGGGGGGTTACTCCTACGAGCAGTACTTC.

This clonotype was picked up a small number of times. The V call is TRBV14, the J call TRBJ2-4; D tentatively fits TRBD1 or TRBD2 (6 bases each). From germline, CDR1 is SGHDN and CDR2 FVKESK. The V end lost 4 bases, the J end lost 3 bases, and 13 bases lay between the germline ends. This CDR3 region has 15 residues. CDR3 sequence reads: CASSPWRGDKNIQYF. In DNA form, the CDR3 reads TGTGCCAGCAGCCCCTGGAGGGGGGACAAAAACATTCAGTACTTC. The complete variable domain, with remaining parts taken from reference TRBV14 and TRBJ2-4, reads EAGVTQFPSHSVIEKGQTVTLRCDPISGHDNLYWYRRVMGKEIKFLLHFVKESKQDESGMPNNRFLAERTGGTYSTLKVQPAELEDSGVYFCASSPWRGDKNIQYFGAGTRLSVL.

This clonotype turned up a few times. This chain uses TRBV12-3 or TRBV12-4 with TRBJ1-6; no clear D gene. The V and J ends lost 8 bases and 5 bases respectively, with 10 bases between them. CDR3 length equals 13 residues. Written as DNA, the CDR3 is TGTGCCAGCCGCCCGAGGAATAATTCACCCCTCCACTTT. Its protein product is CASRPRNNSPLHF.

The genes are TRBV20-1 and TRBJ2-7; D is uncertain. Germline-derived CDR1 and CDR2 are DFQATT and SNEGSKA (reference sequence). V lost 3 bases and J 2 bases, leaving 5 bases between the germline ends. The CDR3 extends over 11 amino acids. Here the CDR3 reads CSARAPYEQYF. The CDR3 DNA sequence: TGCAGTGCTAGGGCCCCCTACGAGCAGTACTTC.